This T cell receptor (beta chain) was recovered during a study of T cell responses to AZD1222 COVID-19 vaccine. Germline V gene data show CDR1 as MDHEN and CDR2 as SYDVKM. CDR3 length equals 13 residues. V gave up 5 bases and J gave up 1 base, with 9 bases separating them. Notes on this clone: Its matching antigen is unknown.

TCRdb's copy holds only in-frame clones and misses some; the assay was immunoSEQ multiplex PCR. This sample has hundreds of thousands of clones, with around 93% found just once. General study points: Only 5 to 7 AZD1222 recipients tested seropositive at baseline. Repertoire collection took place solely once the T cell response had peaked. Donors were mostly white British, more females; clonal diversity possibly underestimated. Close to half of all spike-specific TCRs reportedly target regions of the variants that are unmutated.

Sequenced here: peripheral blood, sampled 28 days after the second AZD1222 dose. The sequence came from an adult who received the AZD1222 COVID-19 vaccine. The chain links TRBV28 to TRBJ2-7; D unresolved. CDR3 amino acids: CASSPGFSYEQYF. The DNA of the CDR3 is TGTGCCAGCAGTCCCGGGTTTTCCTACGAGCAGTACTTC. The full variable domain, with the rest looked up from reference TRBV28 and TRBJ2-7, is DVKVTQSSRYLVKRTGEKVFLECVQDMDHENMFWYRQDPGLGLRLIYFSYDVKMKEKGDIPEGYSVSREKKERFSLILESASTNQTSMYLCASSPGFSYEQYFGPGTRLTVT.